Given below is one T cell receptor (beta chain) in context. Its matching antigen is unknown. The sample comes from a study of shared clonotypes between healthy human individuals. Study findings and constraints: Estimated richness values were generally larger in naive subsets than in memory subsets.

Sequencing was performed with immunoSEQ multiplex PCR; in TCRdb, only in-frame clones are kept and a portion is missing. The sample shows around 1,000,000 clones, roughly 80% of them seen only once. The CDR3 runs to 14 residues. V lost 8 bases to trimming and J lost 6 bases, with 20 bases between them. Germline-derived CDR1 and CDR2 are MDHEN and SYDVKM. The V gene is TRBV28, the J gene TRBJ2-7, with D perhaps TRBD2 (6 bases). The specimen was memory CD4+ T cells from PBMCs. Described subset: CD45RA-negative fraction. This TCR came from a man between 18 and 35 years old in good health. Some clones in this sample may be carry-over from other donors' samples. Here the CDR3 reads CASGTPGLISEQYF. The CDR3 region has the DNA TGTGCCAGCGGCACGCCGGGACTTATCTCCGAGCAGTACTTC. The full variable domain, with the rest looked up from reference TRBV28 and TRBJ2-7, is DVKVTQSSRYLVKRTGEKVFLECVQDMDHENMFWYRQDPGLGLRLIYFSYDVKMKEKGDIPEGYSVSREKKERFSLILESASTNQTSMYLCASGTPGLISEQYFGPGTRLTVT.